Shown below are 25 T cell receptor beta chains from a single sample sequenced in a study of CD8 T cells in ankylosing spondylitis. Broader study findings: Seemingly characteristic of ankylosing spondylitis blood was a TCR beta motif consisting of about 8 highly homologous variants.

Via MiXCR, TCRdb re-called the 5' RACE reads, giving one row per CDR3 protein. The sample shows about 390,000 distinct CDR3 sequences, under 25% of them seen only once. Their antigen targets remain unknown. Specimen: blood, either unsorted or a sorted T cell fraction (not recorded which). These receptors were taken from a male donor with ankylosing spondylitis.

The chain is built from TRBV2 and TRBJ2-2, with 9 bases identical to TRBD1. Germline-derived CDR1 and CDR2 are SNHLY and FYNNEI. The J segment lost 2 bases and the V segment lost 8 bases, leaving 3 bases of the junction unmatched. The CDR3 contains 14 residues. The CDR3 reads CASRTGDNTGELFF. DNA of the CDR3: TGTGCCAGCCGGACAGGGGATAACACCGGGGAGCTGTTTTTT.

This clonotype was counted a few times. The V gene is TRBV3-1, the J gene TRBJ2-5; D uncertain. The length of the CDR3 is 11 residues. The ends were cut back, 1 base at V and 9 bases at J, with 6 bases in the middle. Germline V lookup: CDR1 LGHDT, CDR2 YNNKEL (reference sequence). CDR3 residues: CASSQVTAQYF. The CDR3 nucleotides are TGTGCCAGCAGCCAAGTTACAGCCCAGTACTTC.

This rearrangement joins TRBV5-1 to TRBJ2-3; 9 nucleotides line up with TRBD1. The CDR3 runs 15 residues. Germline V lookup: CDR1 SGHRS, CDR2 YFSETQ. V was clipped by 6 bases and J by 1 base; unmatched bases: 6. CDR3 sequence: CASNQRQGGTDTQYF. CDR3 bases: TGCGCCAGCAACCAAAGACAGGGGGGCACAGATACGCAGTATTTT.

This clonotype was counted ten times or more. The rearrangement uses TRBV19 and TRBJ1-1; D remains ambiguous. CDR1 and CDR2 (germline): LNHDA, SQIVND (reference sequence). V lost 3 bases, J lost 1 base, and 3 bases lay in between. This CDR3 has 12 amino acids. CDR3 protein: CASSIWNTEAFF. For the CDR3, the DNA is TGTGCCAGTAGTATTTGGAACACTGAAGCTTTCTTT.

The rearrangement joins TRBV12-3 or TRBV12-4 to TRBJ2-7; 8 nucleotides agree with TRBD2. The CDR3 totals 14 residues. After removal of 6 bases from V and 5 bases from J, the junction contained 9 bases not matched to a gene. For the CDR3, the DNA is TGTGCCAGCAGGCCAGGGACTAGGAATAACGAGCAGTACTTC. This translates into CASRPGTRNNEQYF.

The J gene is TRBJ2-1, the V gene TRBV29-1, with D possibly TRBD2 on 6 matching bases. The CDR3 totals 13 residues. CDR1 and CDR2 from the germline V gene are SQVTM and ANQGSEA. V lost 5 bases and J lost 9, with 17 bases in between. Here the CDR3 DNA reads TGCAGCGTTATTTTGGGACTGCGGAGTGAGCAGTTCTTC. Amino acid sequence: CSVILGLRSEQFF.

The genes are TRBV6-2 or TRBV6-3 and TRBJ2-1, with 8 bases aligning to TRBD2. V was clipped by 2 bases and J by 8 bases; unmatched bases: 5. The CDR3 spans 14 residues. The V gene's germline CDR1 is MNHEY and CDR2 SVGEGT. The CDR3 here is CASSYGGRIDEQFF. The CDR3 DNA reads as TGTGCCAGCAGTTACGGCGGGAGGATAGATGAGCAGTTCTTC.

V and J are TRBV5-1 and TRBJ2-5, with D hard to call. The CDR3 is 14 residues long. V lost 4 bases and J lost 2, with 12 bases in between. The germline V gene has CDR1 SGHRS and CDR2 YFSETQ. CDR3 amino acids: CASSLWAEQETQYF. CDR3 DNA: TGCGCCAGCAGCCTATGGGCCGAACAAGAGACCCAGTACTTC.

This clonotype has a handful of counts. As DNA, the CDR3 is TGTGCCAGCAGGACCCTAGGTAGCGGGAGTGATGAGCAGTTCTTC. Translation: CASRTLGSGSDEQFF. The chain employs TRBV25-1 and TRBJ2-1, with TRBD2 matching over 9 bases. Germline trimming cut 6 bases from V and 8 bases from J; bases unmatched to any gene: 11. CDR1 and CDR2 from the germline V gene are MGHDK and SYGVNS. The CDR3 consists of 15 residues.

The rearrangement uses TRBV12-3 or TRBV12-4 and TRBJ1-6; D remains unclear. CDR3 size: 14 residues. V was clipped by 6 bases and J by 2 bases, with 8 bases between them. The CDR3: CASRPPTYNSPLHF. The CDR3 DNA sequence: TGTGCCAGCAGGCCGCCCACCTATAATTCACCCCTCCACTTT.

The chain has TRBV18 and TRBJ1-2; the D gene is possibly TRBD1 (6 bases). Trimming shortened V by 3 bases and J by 1 base, and 9 bases separated the two germline ends. Germline V gives CDR1 KGHSH, CDR2 LQKENI. The CDR3 is made up of 14 amino acids. The CDR3 is CASSPTGDNYGYTF. The DNA for the CDR3 is TGTGCCAGCTCACCGACAGGTGATAACTATGGCTACACCTTC. Full variable domain (rest looked up from reference TRBV18 and TRBJ1-2): NAGVMQNPRHLVRRRGQEARLRCSPMKGHSHVYWYRQLPEEGLKFMVYLQKENIIDESGMPKERFSAEFPKEGPSILRIQQVVRGDSAAYFCASSPTGDNYGYTFGSGTRLTVV.

This clonotype has more than one count but fewer than ten. The chain links TRBV2 to TRBJ2-3; D is perhaps TRBD1 (6 bases). This CDR3 region has 14 residues. Germline V gene data show CDR1 as SNHLY and CDR2 as FYNNEI. The V and J ends lost 6 bases and 1 base respectively, with 11 bases between them. CDR3 nucleotides: TGTGCCAGCAGGTATCGGACAGGCACAGATACGCAGTATTTT. As protein: CASRYRTGTDTQYF.

The V gene is TRBV20-1, the J gene TRBJ1-3, with 10 bases that match TRBD1. This CDR3 is 17 amino acids long. V was pared by 6 bases and J by 2 bases, with 13 bases of the junction left unmatched. CDR1 is DFQATT, CDR2 SNEGSKA, per germline (reference sequence). In DNA form, the CDR3 reads TGCAGTGCAACCGGGACAGGGGTGGTAGGTCCTGGAAACACCATATATTTT. Translating gives CSATGTGVVGPGNTIYF.

This clonotype was observed many times. V usage is TRBV12-3 or TRBV12-4 and J usage is TRBJ2-3, with D possibly TRBD2 on 6 matching bases. This CDR3 has 15 amino acids. The V end lost 6 bases, the J end lost 2 bases, and 15 bases lay between the germline ends. CDR3 in amino acids: CASRKGRTYTDTQYF. In DNA form, the CDR3 reads TGTGCCAGCAGGAAGGGGAGGACGTACACAGATACGCAGTATTTT.

The J gene is TRBJ2-3, the V gene TRBV12-3 or TRBV12-4; TRBD2 might be the D (5 bases). The CDR3 covers 17 residues. The germline V and J ends were trimmed by 7 bases and 1 base, with 21 bases remaining between them. The DNA of the CDR3 is TGTGCCAGCACCTGGAGAGGGTCGGGGAGCGGCACAGATACGCAGTATTTT. It specifies CASTWRGSGSGTDTQYF.

Comments on this clonotype: The junction shows a germline mismatch at one end, possibly a read error. This chain joins TRBV29-1 and TRBJ2-5, with D perhaps TRBD2 (5 bases). Germline CDR1 is SQVTM and CDR2 is ANQGSEA. The CDR3 runs 13 residues. The CDR3: CSVAAGRGEAQYF. The CDR3 DNA sequence: TGCAGCGTTGCGGCGGGCCGGGGAGAGGCCCAGTACTTC.

This clonotype showed up just a few times. The J gene is TRBJ1-2, the V gene TRBV6-5, with TRBD1 matching 9 bases. In germline, CDR1 is MNHEY, CDR2 SVGAGI. This CDR3 spans 14 amino acids. With V trimmed by 4 bases and J by 6 bases, 6 bases remained unmatched. The DNA of the CDR3 is TGTGCCAGCAGTTCCCTCCGGGACAGGGATGGCTACACCTTC. As protein: CASSSLRDRDGYTF.

This clonotype was seen a few times. The V call is TRBV27, the J call TRBJ2-1, with TRBD1 matching 9 bases. Trimming took 5 bases from V and 9 from J; bases not matched to a gene: 8. Germline CDR1 reads MNHEY; CDR2 reads SMNVEV (reference sequence). The CDR3 has 14 amino acids. CDR3 nucleotides: TGTGCCAGCAGTCGACAGGGGGATTATCGTGAGCAGTTCTTC. Its protein is CASSRQGDYREQFF.

This clonotype was picked up a small number of times. J is TRBJ2-7 and V is TRBV5-1; D possibly corresponds to TRBD1 (5 bases). V was shortened by 2 bases and J by 7 bases, with 13 bases between the two germline ends. CDR3 length equals 13 residues. Germline V lookup: CDR1 SGHRS, CDR2 YFSETQ. The CDR3, as DNA: TGCGCCAGCAGCTTAGCAGGGTCCGATGAGCAGTACTTC. The encoded protein is CASSLAGSDEQYF. The full variable domain, with the rest looked up from reference TRBV5-1 and TRBJ2-7, is KAGVTQTPRYLIKTRGQQVTLSCSPISGHRSVSWYQQTPGQGLQFLFEYFSETQRNKGNFPGRFSGRQFSNSRSEMNVSTLELGDSALYLCASSLAGSDEQYFGPGTRLTVT.

This clonotype was counted between two and nine times. The chain has TRBV10-1 and TRBJ2-7, with D possibly called TRBD1 or TRBD2 (5 bases each). The germline V and J ends were trimmed by 6 bases and 1 base, with 10 bases remaining between them. This CDR3 contains 13 residues. Germline lookup yields CDR1 WNHNN and CDR2 SYGVQD (reference sequence). CDR3 in amino acids: CASSRDGSYEQYF. CDR3 sequence (DNA): TGCGCCAGCAGCCGGGACGGTTCCTACGAGCAGTACTTC.

The chain uses TRBV3-1 and TRBJ2-2, with D unresolved. V was trimmed by 2 bases and J by 5 bases, leaving 6 bases between them. This CDR3 spans 13 amino acids. CDR1 LGHDT and CDR2 YNNKEL come from the germline V gene (reference sequence). The CDR3 DNA reads TGTGCCAGCAGCCAATTTAGGACCGGGGAGCTGTTTTTT. Its protein product is CASSQFRTGELFF.

The chain uses TRBV5-1 and TRBJ2-1; TRBD1 might be the D (5 bases). V lost 0 bases and J 4 bases, leaving 14 bases between the germline ends. CDR3 length equals 16 residues. From germline, CDR1 is SGHRS and CDR2 YFSETQ. The CDR3 sequence is CASSLERGSAYNEQFF. For the CDR3, the DNA is TGCGCCAGCAGCTTGGAAAGGGGAAGCGCGTACAATGAGCAGTTCTTC. The whole variable domain, remainder taken from reference TRBV5-1 and TRBJ2-1, is KAGVTQTPRYLIKTRGQQVTLSCSPISGHRSVSWYQQTPGQGLQFLFEYFSETQRNKGNFPGRFSGRQFSNSRSEMNVSTLELGDSALYLCASSLERGSAYNEQFFGPGTRLTVL.

This clonotype has more than one count but fewer than ten. The chain uses TRBV2 and TRBJ2-3; D uncertain. Germline values: CDR1 SNHLY, CDR2 FYNNEI. V was cut by 6 bases and J by 3 bases, with 7 bases left in between. This CDR3 has 12 residues. The CDR3 spells CASSVTTDTQYF. For the CDR3, the DNA is TGTGCCAGCAGCGTAACGACAGATACGCAGTATTTT.

The J gene is TRBJ2-7, the V gene TRBV4-1; D is unclear. The CDR3 runs to 13 residues. From germline, CDR1 is MGHRA and CDR2 YSYEKL. Trimming cost V 4 bases and J 0 bases, with 7 bases left between them. CDR3 amino acids: CASSPASSYEQYF. CDR3 coding DNA: TGCGCCAGCAGCCCAGCTTCCTCCTACGAGCAGTACTTC.

This clonotype was recorded a few times. This chain uses TRBV15 with TRBJ1-4; TRBD1 might be the D (5 bases). Trimming pared 2 bases from V and 8 bases from J, leaving 18 bases between. The CDR3 has 16 residues. Germline CDR1 reads LNHNV; CDR2 reads YYDKDF (reference sequence). The CDR3 loop is CATSRPGGRAIEKLFF. The CDR3 coding sequence is TGTGCCACCAGCAGACCCGGAGGCAGGGCAATCGAAAAACTGTTTTTT.